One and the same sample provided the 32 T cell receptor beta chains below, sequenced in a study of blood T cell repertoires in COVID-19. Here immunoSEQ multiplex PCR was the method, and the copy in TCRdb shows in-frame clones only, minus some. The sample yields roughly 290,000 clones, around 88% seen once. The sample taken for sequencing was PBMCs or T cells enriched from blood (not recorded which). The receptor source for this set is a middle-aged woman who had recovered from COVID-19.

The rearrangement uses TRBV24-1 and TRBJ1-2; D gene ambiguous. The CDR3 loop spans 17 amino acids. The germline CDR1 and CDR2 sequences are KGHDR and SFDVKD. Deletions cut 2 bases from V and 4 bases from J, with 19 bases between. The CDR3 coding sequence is TGTGCCACCAGTGATTCTGACGCCAAGGGAGGAGCCTATGGCTACACCTTC. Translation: CATSDSDAKGGAYGYTF.

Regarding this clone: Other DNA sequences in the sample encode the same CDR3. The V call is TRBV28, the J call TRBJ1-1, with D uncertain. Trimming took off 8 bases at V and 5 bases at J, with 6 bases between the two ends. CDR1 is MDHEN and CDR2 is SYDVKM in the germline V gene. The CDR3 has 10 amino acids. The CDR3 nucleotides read TGTGCCAGCGGAGGAACTGAAGCTTTCTTT. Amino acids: CASGGTEAFF. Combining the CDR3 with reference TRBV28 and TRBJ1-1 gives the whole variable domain DVKVTQSSRYLVKRTGEKVFLECVQDMDHENMFWYRQDPGLGLRLIYFSYDVKMKEKGDIPEGYSVSREKKERFSLILESASTNQTSMYLCASGGTEAFFGQGTRLTVV.

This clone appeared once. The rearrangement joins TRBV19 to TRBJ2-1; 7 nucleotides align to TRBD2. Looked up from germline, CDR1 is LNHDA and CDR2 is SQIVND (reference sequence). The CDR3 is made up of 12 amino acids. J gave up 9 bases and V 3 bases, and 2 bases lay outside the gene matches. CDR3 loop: CASSMGGSEQFF. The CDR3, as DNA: TGTGCCAGTAGTATGGGGGGGAGTGAGCAGTTCTTC.

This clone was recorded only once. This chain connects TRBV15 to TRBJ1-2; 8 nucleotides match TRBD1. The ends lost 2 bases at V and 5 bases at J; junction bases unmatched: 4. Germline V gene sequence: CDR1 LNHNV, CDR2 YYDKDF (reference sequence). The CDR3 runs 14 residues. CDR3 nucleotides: TGTGCCACCAGCAGACAACGGACAGGGTATGGCTACACCTTC. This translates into CATSRQRTGYGYTF. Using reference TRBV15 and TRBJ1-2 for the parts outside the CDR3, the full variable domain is DAMVIQNPRYQVTQFGKPVTLSCSQTLNHNVMYWYQQKSSQAPKLLFHYYDKDFNNEADTPDNFQSRRPNTSFCFLDIRSPGLGDTAMYLCATSRQRTGYGYTFGSGTRLTVV.

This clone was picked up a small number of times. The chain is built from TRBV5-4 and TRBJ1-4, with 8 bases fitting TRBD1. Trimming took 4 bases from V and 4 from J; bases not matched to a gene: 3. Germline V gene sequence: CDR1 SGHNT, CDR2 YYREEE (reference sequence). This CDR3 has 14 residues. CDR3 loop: CASSRQGINEKLFF. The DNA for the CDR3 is TGTGCCAGCAGCCGACAGGGGATTAATGAAAAACTGTTTTTT.

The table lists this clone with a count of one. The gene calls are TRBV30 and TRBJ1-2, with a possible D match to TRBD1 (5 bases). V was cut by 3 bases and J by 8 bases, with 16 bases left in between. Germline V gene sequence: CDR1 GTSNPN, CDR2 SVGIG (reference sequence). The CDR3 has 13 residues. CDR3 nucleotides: TGTGCCTGGAGCGACCAGGGTAGAGGCGGCTACACCTTC. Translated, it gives CAWSDQGRGGYTF.

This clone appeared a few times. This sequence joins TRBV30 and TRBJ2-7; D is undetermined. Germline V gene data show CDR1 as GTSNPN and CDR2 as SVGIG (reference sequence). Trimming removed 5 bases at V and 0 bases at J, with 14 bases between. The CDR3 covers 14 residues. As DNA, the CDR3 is TGTGCCTGGTCCCCCGAGGATGCCTCCTACGAGCAGTACTTC. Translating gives CAWSPEDASYEQYF. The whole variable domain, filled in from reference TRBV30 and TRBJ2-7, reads SQTIHQWPATLVQPVGSPLSLECTVEGTSNPNLYWYRQAAGRGLQLLFYSVGIGQISSEVPQNLSASRPQDRQFILSSKKLLLSDSGFYLCAWSPEDASYEQYFGPGTRLTVT.

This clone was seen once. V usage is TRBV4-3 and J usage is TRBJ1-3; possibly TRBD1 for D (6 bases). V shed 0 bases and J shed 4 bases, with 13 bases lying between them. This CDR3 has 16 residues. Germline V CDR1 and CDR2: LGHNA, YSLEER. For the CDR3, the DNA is TGCGCCAGCAGCCAAGAGGGCAGGGGCTCGGGAAACACCATATATTTT. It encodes CASSQEGRGSGNTIYF.

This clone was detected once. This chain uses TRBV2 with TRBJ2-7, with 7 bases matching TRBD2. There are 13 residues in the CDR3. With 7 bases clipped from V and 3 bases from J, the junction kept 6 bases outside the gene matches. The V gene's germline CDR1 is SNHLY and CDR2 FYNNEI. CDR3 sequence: CASKITSVYEQYF. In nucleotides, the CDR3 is TGTGCCAGCAAGATAACTAGCGTCTACGAGCAGTACTTC.

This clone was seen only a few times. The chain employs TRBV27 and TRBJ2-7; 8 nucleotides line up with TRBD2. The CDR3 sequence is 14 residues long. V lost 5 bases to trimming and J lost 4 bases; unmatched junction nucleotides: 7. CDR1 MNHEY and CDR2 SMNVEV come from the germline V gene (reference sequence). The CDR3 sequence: CASSTTGRGYEQYF. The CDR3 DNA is TGTGCCAGCAGTACGACCGGGAGGGGGTACGAGCAGTACTTC.

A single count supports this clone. CDR3 sequence (DNA): TGTGCCAGCAGCTGGACAGGGCGCAATCAGCCCCAGCATTTT. Protein product: CASSWTGRNQPQHF. This chain uses TRBV28 with TRBJ1-5; the match to TRBD1 covers 8 bases. V dropped 6 bases and J dropped 2; count of bases not matched to a gene: 3. From germline, CDR1 is MDHEN and CDR2 SYDVKM. This CDR3 has 14 residues.

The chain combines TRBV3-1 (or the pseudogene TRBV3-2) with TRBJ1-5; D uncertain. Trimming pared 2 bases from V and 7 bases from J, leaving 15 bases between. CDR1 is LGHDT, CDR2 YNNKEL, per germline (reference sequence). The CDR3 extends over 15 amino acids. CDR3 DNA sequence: TGTGCCAGCAGCCAATCCGATTCTCCGAGGCAGCCCCAGCATTTT. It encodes CASSQSDSPRQPQHF.

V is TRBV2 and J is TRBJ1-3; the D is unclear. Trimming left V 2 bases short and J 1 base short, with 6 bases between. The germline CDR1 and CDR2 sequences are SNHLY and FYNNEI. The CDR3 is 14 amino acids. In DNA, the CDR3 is TGTGCCAGCAGTGAACTACAGTCTGGAAACACCATATATTTT. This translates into CASSELQSGNTIYF.

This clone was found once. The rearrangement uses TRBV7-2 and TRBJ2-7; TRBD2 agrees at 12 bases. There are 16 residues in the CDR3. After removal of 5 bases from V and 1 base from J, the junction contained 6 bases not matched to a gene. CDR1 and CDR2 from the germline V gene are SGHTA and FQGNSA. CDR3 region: CASSPGGLAGSYEQYF. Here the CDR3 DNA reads TGTGCCAGCAGCCCAGGGGGACTAGCGGGTTCCTACGAGCAGTACTTC.

This CDR3 reads CASSWDGGTEQFF. The CDR3 coding sequence is TGTGCCAGCAGCTGGGACGGGGGGACTGAGCAGTTCTTC. J is TRBJ2-1 and V is TRBV7-9; 7 bases are a match to TRBD2. The CDR3 has 13 amino acids. Germline V CDR1 and CDR2: SEHNR, FQNEAQ (reference sequence). The trim removed 4 bases at V and 9 bases at J, leaving 6 bases unmatched.

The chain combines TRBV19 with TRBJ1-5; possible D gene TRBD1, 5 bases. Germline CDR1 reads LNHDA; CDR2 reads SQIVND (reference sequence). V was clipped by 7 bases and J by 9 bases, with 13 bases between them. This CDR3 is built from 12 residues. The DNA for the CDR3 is TGTGCCAGTACCGCAGGGATTCGGCCCCAGCATTTT. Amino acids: CASTAGIRPQHF.

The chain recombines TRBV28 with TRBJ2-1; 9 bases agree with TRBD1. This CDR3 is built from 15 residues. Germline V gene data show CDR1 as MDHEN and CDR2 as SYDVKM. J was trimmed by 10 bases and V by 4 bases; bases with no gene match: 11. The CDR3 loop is CASSSAGTGRIEQFF. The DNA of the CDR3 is TGTGCCAGCAGTTCCGCCGGGACAGGGCGGATAGAGCAGTTCTTC.

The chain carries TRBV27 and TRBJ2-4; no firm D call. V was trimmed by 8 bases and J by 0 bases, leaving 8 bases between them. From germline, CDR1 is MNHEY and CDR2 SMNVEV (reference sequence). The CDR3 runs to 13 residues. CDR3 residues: CASREIAKNIQYF. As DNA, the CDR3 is TGTGCCAGCCGTGAGATAGCCAAAAACATTCAGTACTTC.

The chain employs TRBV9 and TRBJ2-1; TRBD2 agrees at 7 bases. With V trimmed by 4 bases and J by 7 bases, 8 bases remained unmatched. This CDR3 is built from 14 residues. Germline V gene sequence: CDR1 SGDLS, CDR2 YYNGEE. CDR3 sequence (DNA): TGTGCCAGCAGCAAACGGGACTATCCTAATGAGCAGTTCTTC. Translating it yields CASSKRDYPNEQFF.

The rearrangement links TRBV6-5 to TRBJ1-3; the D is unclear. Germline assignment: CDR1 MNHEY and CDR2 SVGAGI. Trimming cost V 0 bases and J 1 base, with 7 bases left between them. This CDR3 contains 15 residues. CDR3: CASSYSPGSGNTIYF. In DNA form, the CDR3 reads TGTGCCAGCAGTTACTCGCCCGGGTCTGGAAACACCATATATTTT.

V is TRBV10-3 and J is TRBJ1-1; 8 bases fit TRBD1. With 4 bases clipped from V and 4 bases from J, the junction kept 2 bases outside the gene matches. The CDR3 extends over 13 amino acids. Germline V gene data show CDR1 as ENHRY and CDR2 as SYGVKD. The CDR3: CAISGQGTTEAFF. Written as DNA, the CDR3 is TGTGCCATCAGTGGACAGGGGACCACTGAAGCTTTCTTT.

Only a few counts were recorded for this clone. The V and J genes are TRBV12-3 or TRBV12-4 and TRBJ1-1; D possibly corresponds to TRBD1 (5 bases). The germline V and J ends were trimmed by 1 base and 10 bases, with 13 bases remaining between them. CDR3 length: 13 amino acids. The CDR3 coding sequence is TGTGCCAGCAGTTTAGACAGGTCCCCCGGAGCTTTCTTT. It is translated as CASSLDRSPGAFF.

In DNA, the CDR3 is TGTGCCAGCACCCCACCGTGGGGGGGACGGAACTATGGCTACACCTTC. This translates into CASTPPWGGRNYGYTF. The J gene is TRBJ1-2, the V gene TRBV7-2; D might be TRBD1 (5 bases). The V gene's germline CDR1 is SGHTA and CDR2 FQGNSA. Trimming shortened V by 7 bases and J by 2 bases, and 20 bases separated the two germline ends. The CDR3 is 16 amino acids.

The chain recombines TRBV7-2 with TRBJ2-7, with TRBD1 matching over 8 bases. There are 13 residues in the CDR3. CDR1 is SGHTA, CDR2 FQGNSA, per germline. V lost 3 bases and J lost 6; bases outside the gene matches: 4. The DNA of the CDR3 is TGTGCCAGCAGCTTCAGGGGGCCCGGCGAGCAGTACTTC. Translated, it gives CASSFRGPGEQYF.

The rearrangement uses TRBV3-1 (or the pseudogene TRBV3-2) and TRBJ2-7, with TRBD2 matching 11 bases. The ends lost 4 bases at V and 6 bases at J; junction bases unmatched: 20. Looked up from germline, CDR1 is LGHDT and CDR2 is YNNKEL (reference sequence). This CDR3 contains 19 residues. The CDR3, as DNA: TGTGCCAGCAGCCCGCCCGTAGCGGGAGGGCCCTCTTATCCTCTCGAGCAGTACTTC. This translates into CASSPPVAGGPSYPLEQYF.

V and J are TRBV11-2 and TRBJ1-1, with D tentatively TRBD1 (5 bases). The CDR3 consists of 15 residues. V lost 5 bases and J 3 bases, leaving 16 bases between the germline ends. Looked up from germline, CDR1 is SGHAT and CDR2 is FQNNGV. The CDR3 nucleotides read TGTGCCAGCAGCCTTCGGCAGGGAGGAGACACTGAAGCTTTCTTT. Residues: CASSLRQGGDTEAFF. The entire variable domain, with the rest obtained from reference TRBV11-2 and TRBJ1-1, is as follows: EAGVAQSPRYKIIEKRQSVAFWCNPISGHATLYWYQQILGQGPKLLIQFQNNGVVDDSQLPKDRFSAERLKGVDSTLKIQPAKLEDSAVYLCASSLRQGGDTEAFFGQGTRLTVV.

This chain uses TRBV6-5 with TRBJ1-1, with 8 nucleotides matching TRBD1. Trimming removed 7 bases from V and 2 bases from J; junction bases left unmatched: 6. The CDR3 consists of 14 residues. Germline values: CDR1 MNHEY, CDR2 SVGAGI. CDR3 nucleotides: TGTGCCAGCAAAATGGACAGGGTTAACACTGAAGCTTTCTTT. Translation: CASKMDRVNTEAFF.

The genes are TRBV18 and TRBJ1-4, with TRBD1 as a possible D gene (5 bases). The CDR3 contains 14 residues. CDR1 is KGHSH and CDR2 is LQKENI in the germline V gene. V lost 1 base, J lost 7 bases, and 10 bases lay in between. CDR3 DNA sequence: TGTGCCAGCTCACCACTCGACAGTAGTGAAAAACTGTTTTTT. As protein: CASSPLDSSEKLFF.

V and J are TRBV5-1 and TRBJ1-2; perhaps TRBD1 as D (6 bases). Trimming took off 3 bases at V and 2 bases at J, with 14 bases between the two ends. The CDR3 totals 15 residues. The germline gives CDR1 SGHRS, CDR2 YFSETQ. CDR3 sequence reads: CASSYYRVSNYGYTF. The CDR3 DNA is TGCGCCAGCAGCTATTACAGGGTATCGAACTATGGCTACACCTTC.

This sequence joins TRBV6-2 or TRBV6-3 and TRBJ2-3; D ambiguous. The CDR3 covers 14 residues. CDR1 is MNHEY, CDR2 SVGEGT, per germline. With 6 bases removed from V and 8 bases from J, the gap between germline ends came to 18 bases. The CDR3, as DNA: TGTGCCAGCAGCCGGAGCCCCTCGACCAGTACGCAGTATTTT. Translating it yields CASSRSPSTSTQYF.

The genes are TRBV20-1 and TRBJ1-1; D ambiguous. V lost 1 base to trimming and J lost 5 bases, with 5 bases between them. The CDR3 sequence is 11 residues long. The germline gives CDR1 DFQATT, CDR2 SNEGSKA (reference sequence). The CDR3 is CSARAQTEAFF. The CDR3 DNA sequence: TGCAGTGCTAGAGCTCAGACTGAAGCTTTCTTT.

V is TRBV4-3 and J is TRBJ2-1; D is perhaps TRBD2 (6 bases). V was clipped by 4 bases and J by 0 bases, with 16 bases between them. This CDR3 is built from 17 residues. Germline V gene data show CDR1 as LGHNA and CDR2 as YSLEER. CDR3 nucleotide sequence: TGCGCCAGCAGCCGGTTCATAGCGGATTCCTCCTACAATGAGCAGTTCTTC. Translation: CASSRFIADSSYNEQFF.